A selection of T cell receptor beta chains follows, all from one sample in a study of cytomegalovirus exposure and HLA in healthy donors. Clones were read by immunoSEQ multiplex PCR, and TCRdb kept only the in-frame ones, dropping some. This table has 200,000 to 250,000 clones, about 86% appearing once. The sample comprised PBMCs. These receptors came from a woman aged 60-75 years in good health and CMV-seropositive. The CDR3 runs from the conserved cysteine through the conserved F or W. D genes are given only for firm matches. The size of a clone is reported for some rows only, either as once, few or many, or as a class for expanded clones.

d_call	clone_size	v_call	j_call	cdr3_aa	cdr3_nt
TRBD1	.	TRBV5-1	TRBJ2-1	CASSRDRVGNEQFF	TGCGCCAGCAGCCGGGACAGGGTGGGGAATGAGCAGTTCTTC
TRBD1	few	TRBV5-6	TRBJ1-4	CASESSGTAKLFF	TGTGCCAGCGAATCGTCCGGGACAGCAAAACTGTTTTTT
TRBD2	.	TRBV9	TRBJ2-4	CASSAPPGTSGDKRYF	TGTGCCAGCAGCGCACCCCCCGGGACTAGCGGGGACAAGAGGTACTTC
TRBD1	.	TRBV5-4	TRBJ1-1	CASSSRQGETEAFF	TGTGCCAGCAGCTCCCGACAGGGGGAAACTGAAGCTTTCTTT
TRBD2	.	TRBV7-2	TRBJ2-7	CASSSTGTSGNYEQYF	TGTGCCAGCAGTTCAACCGGGACTAGCGGGAACTACGAGCAGTACTTC
.	.	TRBV27	TRBJ2-3	CASSLQVDTDTQYF	TGTGCCAGCAGTCTACAGGTGGACACAGATACGCAGTATTTT
TRBD2	.	TRBV6-6	TRBJ2-1	CASSGLAGGPTQFF	TGTGCCAGTTCGGGACTAGCGGGAGGGCCTACCCAGTTCTTC
.	once	TRBV27	TRBJ1-2	CASSLLGERYTF	TGTGCCAGCAGTTTATTGGGAGAGAGGTACACCTTC
TRBD1	.	TRBV11-2	TRBJ1-2	CASSLRIDRVGGYTF	TGTGCCAGCAGCCTCCGAATTGACAGGGTGGGTGGCTACACCTTC
TRBD1	.	TRBV6-5	TRBJ1-2	CASRSRTGGDYGYTF	TGTGCCAGCAGATCCCGGACAGGGGGCGACTATGGCTACACCTTC
.	few	TRBV5-6	TRBJ1-3	CASSLDAGTLLGNTIYF	TGTGCCAGCAGCTTGGATGCAGGGACTCTGTTGGGAAACACCATATATTTT
.	.	TRBV28	TRBJ1-3	CASSFLADPTGNTIYF	TGTGCCAGCAGTTTCTTAGCAGATCCCACTGGAAACACCATATATTTT
.	.	TRBV25-1	TRBJ1-2	CASSESGVIYGYTF	TGTGCCAGCAGTGAATCGGGGGTGATCTATGGCTACACCTTC
.	.	TRBV19	TRBJ2-7	CASRGVNGPDEQYF	TGTGCCAGTAGAGGGGTCAACGGCCCGGACGAGCAGTACTTC
.	.	TRBV7-3	TRBJ1-1	CASSLYGQKNTEAFF	TGTGCCAGCAGCCTATATGGACAGAAAAACACTGAAGCTTTCTTT
.	.	TRBV5-1	TRBJ2-3	CASSLQDHTDTQYF	TGCGCCAGCAGCCTACAGGACCACACAGATACGCAGTATTTT
TRBD2	.	TRBV28	TRBJ2-7	CASSPGRDYEQYF	TGTGCCAGCAGCCCAGGGAGGGACTACGAGCAGTACTTC
.	.	TRBV6-1	TRBJ1-5	CASSDSGGNQPQHF	TGTGCCAGCAGTGATTCGGGGGGAAATCAGCCCCAGCATTTT
TRBD1	.	TRBV2	TRBJ2-4	CASSGQGAKNIQYF	TGTGCCAGCAGTGGACAGGGGGCCAAAAACATTCAGTACTTC
TRBD1	.	TRBV18	TRBJ2-1	CASGQGAEYNEQFF	TGTGCCAGCGGACAGGGGGCCGAATACAATGAGCAGTTCTTC
.	.	TRBV1	TRBJ1-3	CTSSQDRSGGGAPWAVPLDTIYF	TGCACCAGCAGCCAAGATCGTTCCGGGGGTGGAGCTCCTTGGGCAGTACCTTTGGACACCATATATTTT
TRBD2	.	TRBV5-1	TRBJ2-1	CASSLGLADLNNNEQFF	TGCGCCAGCAGTCTTGGACTAGCGGACCTGAACAACAATGAGCAGTTCTTC
TRBD1	.	TRBV5-1	TRBJ1-4	CASSLPAQGGNEKLFF	TGCGCCAGCAGCTTGCCGGCGCAGGGGGGAAATGAAAAACTGTTTTTT
.	.	TRBV28	TRBJ1-1	CASINAGVVTEAFF	TGTGCCAGCATTAATGCGGGGGTCGTTACTGAAGCTTTCTTT
TRBD1	once	TRBV19	TRBJ1-1	CASSPWDRGPEAFF	TGTGCCAGTAGCCCCTGGGACAGGGGGCCAGAAGCTTTCTTT
TRBD1	.	TRBV19	TRBJ1-4	CASSTGTGPTNEKLFF	TGTGCCAGTAGTACAGGGACAGGCCCAACTAATGAAAAACTGTTTTTT
.	.	TRBV28	TRBJ2-1	CASSLSVGGEQFF	TGTGCCAGCAGTTTATCCGTAGGGGGTGAGCAGTTCTTC
TRBD1	.	TRBV10-3	TRBJ2-3	CAIRNQGAGDTQYF	TGTGCCATCAGGAACCAGGGGGCTGGAGATACGCAGTATTTT
.	.	TRBV14	TRBJ2-1	CASSQDGRHSYNEQFF	TGTGCCAGCAGCCAAGATGGGAGACACTCCTACAATGAGCAGTTCTTC
.	.	TRBV28	TRBJ2-3	CASSPLSWTDTQYF	TGTGCCAGCAGTCCCTTGAGTTGGACAGATACGCAGTATTTT
TRBD2	few	TRBV5-6	TRBJ2-1	CASSLVAGANNEQFF	TGTGCCAGCAGCTTGGTCGCGGGAGCCAACAATGAGCAGTTCTTC
TRBD1	few	TRBV10-2	TRBJ1-5	CASSLGQGQPQHF	TGCGCCAGCAGTTTGGGACAGGGCCAGCCCCAGCATTTT
.	.	TRBV28	TRBJ1-5	CASSLGGVSNQPQHF	TGTGCCAGCAGTTTAGGGGGGGTTAGCAATCAGCCCCAGCATTTT
TRBD2	.	TRBV5-1	TRBJ2-1	CASSSSGSSRLREQFF	TGCGCCAGCAGCTCTAGCGGGAGCTCCCGACTTAGGGAGCAGTTCTTC
TRBD1	.	TRBV7-9	TRBJ1-2	CASSLGWTGGGGYTF	TGTGCCAGCAGCCTAGGCTGGACAGGGGGTGGTGGCTACACCTTC
TRBD1	.	TRBV5-1	TRBJ2-3	CASSLGNGQGLGDTQYF	TGCGCCAGCAGCTTGGGAAATGGACAGGGACTCGGAGATACGCAGTATTTT
.	.	TRBV7-6	TRBJ2-7	CASSILGYEQYF	TGTGCCAGCAGCATACTAGGCTACGAGCAGTACTTC
TRBD1	.	TRBV19	TRBJ2-7	CASSMSGTGWNEQYF	TGTGCCAGTAGTATGTCCGGGACAGGGTGGAACGAGCAGTACTTC
TRBD2	.	TRBV5-4	TRBJ2-5	CASSVRGGGLAGGETQYF	TGTGCCAGCAGCGTCAGGGGAGGGGGTCTAGCGGGAGGCGAGACCCAGTACTTC
TRBD1	.	TRBV27	TRBJ1-2	CASSLSMTGGENYGYTF	TGTGCCAGCAGTTTATCGATGACAGGGGGTGAGAACTATGGCTACACCTTC
.	.	TRBV29-1	TRBJ2-1	CSVESRYNEQFF	TGCAGCGTTGAGAGTCGGTACAATGAGCAGTTCTTC